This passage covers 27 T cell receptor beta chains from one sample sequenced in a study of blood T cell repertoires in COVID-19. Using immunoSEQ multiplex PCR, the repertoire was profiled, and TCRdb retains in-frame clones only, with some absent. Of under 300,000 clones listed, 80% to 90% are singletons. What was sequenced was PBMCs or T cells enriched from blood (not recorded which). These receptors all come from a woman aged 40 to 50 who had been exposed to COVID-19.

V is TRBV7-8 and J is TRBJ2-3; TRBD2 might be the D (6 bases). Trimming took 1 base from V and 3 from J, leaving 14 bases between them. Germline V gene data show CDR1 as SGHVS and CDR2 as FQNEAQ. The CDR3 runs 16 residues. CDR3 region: CASSLDAGSWTDTQYF. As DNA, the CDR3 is TGTGCCAGCAGCTTAGACGCGGGATCTTGGACAGATACGCAGTATTTT.

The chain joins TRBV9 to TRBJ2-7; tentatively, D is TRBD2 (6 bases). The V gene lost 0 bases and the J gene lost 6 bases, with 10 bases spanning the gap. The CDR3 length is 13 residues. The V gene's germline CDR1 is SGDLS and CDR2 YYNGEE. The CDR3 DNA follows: TGTGCCAGCAGCGTAGCTCCGGAGGGCGAGCAGTACTTC. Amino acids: CASSVAPEGEQYF. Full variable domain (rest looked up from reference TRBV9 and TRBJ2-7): DSGVTQTPKHLITATGQRVTLRCSPRSGDLSVYWYQQSLDQGLQFLIQYYNGEERAKGNILERFSAQQFPDLHSELNLSSLELGDSALYFCASSVAPEGEQYFGPGTRLTVT.

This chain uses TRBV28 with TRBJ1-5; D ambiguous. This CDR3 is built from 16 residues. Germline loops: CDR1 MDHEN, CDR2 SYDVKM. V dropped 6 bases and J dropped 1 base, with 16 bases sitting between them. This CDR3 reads CASRRTMGESNQPQHF. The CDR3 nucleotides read TGTGCCAGCAGGCGAACTATGGGTGAAAGCAATCAGCCCCAGCATTTT.

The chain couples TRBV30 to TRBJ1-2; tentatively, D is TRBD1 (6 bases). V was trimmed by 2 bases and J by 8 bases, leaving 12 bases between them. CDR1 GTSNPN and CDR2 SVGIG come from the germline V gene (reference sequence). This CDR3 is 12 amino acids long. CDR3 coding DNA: TGTGCCTGGAGTTGGGGGCCGGCGGGCTACACCTTC. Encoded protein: CAWSWGPAGYTF. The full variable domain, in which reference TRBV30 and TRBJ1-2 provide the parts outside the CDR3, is SQTIHQWPATLVQPVGSPLSLECTVEGTSNPNLYWYRQAAGRGLQLLFYSVGIGQISSEVPQNLSASRPQDRQFILSSKKLLLSDSGFYLCAWSWGPAGYTFGSGTRLTVV.

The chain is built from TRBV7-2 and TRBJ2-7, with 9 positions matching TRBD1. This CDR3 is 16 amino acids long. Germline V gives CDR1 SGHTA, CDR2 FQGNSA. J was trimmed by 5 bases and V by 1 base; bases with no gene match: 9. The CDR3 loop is CASSLGAGQGSHEQYV. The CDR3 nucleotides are TGTGCCAGCAGCTTAGGGGCCGGACAGGGGTCGCACGAGCAGTACGTC.

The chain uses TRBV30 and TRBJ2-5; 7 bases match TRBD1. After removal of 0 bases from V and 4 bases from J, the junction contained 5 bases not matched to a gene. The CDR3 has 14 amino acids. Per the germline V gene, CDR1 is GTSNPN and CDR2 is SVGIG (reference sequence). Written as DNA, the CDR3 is TGTGCCTGGAGTGTACTGGGGACAGCAGAGACCCAGTACTTC. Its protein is CAWSVLGTAETQYF.

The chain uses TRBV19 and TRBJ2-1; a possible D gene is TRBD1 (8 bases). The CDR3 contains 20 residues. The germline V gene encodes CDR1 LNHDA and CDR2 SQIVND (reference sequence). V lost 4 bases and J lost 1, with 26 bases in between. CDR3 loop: CASSTDRGLSDYPSYNEQFF. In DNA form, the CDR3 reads TGTGCCAGTAGTACCGACAGGGGACTATCCGATTACCCTTCCTACAATGAGCAGTTCTTC.

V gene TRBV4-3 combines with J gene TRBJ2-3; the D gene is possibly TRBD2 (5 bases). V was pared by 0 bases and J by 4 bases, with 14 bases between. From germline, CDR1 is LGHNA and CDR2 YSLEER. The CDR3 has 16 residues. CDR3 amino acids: CASSQDPDLSPDTQYF. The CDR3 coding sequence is TGCGCCAGCAGCCAAGATCCGGACTTGAGCCCAGATACGCAGTATTTT.

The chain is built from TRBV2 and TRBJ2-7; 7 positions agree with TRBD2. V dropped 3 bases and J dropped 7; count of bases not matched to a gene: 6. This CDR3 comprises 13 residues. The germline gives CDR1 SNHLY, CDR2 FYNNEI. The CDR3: CASSEVQGGEQYF. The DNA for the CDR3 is TGTGCCAGCAGTGAGGTCCAGGGAGGGGAGCAGTACTTC.

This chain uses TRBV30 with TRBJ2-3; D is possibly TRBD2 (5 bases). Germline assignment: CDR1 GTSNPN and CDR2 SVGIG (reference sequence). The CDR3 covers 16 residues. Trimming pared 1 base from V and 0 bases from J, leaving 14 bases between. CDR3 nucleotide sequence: TGTGCCTGGAGTGCATTGAGCGGACTTAGCACAGATACGCAGTATTTT. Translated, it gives CAWSALSGLSTDTQYF.

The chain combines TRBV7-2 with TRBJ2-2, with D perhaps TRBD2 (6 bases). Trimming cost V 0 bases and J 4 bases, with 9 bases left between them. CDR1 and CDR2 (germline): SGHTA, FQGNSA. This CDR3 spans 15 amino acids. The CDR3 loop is CASSLAWDFTGELFF. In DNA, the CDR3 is TGTGCCAGCAGCTTAGCGTGGGACTTCACCGGGGAGCTGTTTTTT.

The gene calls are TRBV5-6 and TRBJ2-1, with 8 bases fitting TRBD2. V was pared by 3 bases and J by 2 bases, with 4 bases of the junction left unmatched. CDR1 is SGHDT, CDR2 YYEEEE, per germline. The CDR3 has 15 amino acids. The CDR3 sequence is CASSYTGGPYNEQFF. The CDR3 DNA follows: TGTGCCAGCAGCTATACGGGGGGGCCCTACAATGAGCAGTTCTTC. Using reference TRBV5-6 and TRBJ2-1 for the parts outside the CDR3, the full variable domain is DAGVTQSPTHLIKTRGQQVTLRCSPKSGHDTVSWYQQALGQGPQFIFQYYEEEERQRGNFPDRFSGHQFPNYSSELNVNALLLGDSALYLCASSYTGGPYNEQFFGPGTRLTVL.

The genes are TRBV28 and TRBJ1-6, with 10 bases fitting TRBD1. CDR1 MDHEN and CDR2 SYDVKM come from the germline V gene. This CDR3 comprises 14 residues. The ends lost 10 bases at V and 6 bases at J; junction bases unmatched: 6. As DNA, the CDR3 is TGTGCCAACTCACGGACAGGGGGTAATTCACCCCTCCACTTT. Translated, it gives CANSRTGGNSPLHF.

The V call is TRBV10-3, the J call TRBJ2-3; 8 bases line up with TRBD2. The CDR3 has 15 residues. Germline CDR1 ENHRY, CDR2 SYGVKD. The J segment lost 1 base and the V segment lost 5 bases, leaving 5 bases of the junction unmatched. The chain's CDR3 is CAISPGGARTDTQYF. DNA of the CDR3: TGTGCCATCAGTCCGGGGGGGGCCCGCACAGATACGCAGTATTTT.

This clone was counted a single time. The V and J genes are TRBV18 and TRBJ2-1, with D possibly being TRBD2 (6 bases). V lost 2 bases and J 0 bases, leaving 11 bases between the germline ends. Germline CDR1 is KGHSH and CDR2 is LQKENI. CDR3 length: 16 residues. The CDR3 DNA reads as TGTGCCAGCTCACCATTAGGAGGGAGCTCCTACAATGAGCAGTTCTTC. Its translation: CASSPLGGSSYNEQFF.

The CDR3 coding sequence is TGTGCCAGCTCAACCCGTCGACAGGCCTCTGGGGCCAACGTCCTGACTTTC. This encodes CASSTRRQASGANVLTF. The chain couples TRBV18 to TRBJ2-6; tentative D call: TRBD1 (6 bases). Trimming removed 5 bases from V and 0 bases from J, with 14 bases in between. The CDR3 loop spans 17 amino acids. Germline assignment: CDR1 KGHSH and CDR2 LQKENI.

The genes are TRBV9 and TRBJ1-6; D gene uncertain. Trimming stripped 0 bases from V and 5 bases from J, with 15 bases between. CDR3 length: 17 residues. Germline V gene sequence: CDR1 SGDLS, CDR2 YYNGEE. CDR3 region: CASSVGPGGRDNSPLHF. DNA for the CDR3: TGTGCCAGCAGCGTAGGGCCCGGCGGGAGAGATAATTCACCCCTCCACTTT.

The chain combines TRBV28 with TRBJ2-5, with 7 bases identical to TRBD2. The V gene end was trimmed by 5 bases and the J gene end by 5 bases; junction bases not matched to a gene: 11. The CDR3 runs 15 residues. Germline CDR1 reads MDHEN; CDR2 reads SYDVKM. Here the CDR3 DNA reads TGTGCCAGCAGTGACGGGGGAGGGGCGGAGGAGACCCAGTACTTC. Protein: CASSDGGGAEETQYF.

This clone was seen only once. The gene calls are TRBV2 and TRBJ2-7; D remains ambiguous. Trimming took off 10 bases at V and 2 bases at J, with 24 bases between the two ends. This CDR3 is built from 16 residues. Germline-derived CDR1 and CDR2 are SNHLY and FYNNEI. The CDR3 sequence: CATSDSYRPTPYEQYF. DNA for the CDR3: TGTGCCACCTCCGACTCATATCGTCCTACGCCCTACGAGCAGTACTTC.

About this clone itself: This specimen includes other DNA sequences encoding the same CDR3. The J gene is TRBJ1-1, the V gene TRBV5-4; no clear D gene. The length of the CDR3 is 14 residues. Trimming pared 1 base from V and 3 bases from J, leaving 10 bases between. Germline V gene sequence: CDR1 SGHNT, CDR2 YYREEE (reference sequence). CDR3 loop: CASSLPLRDTEAFF. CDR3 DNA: TGTGCCAGCAGCTTGCCTCTTCGGGACACTGAAGCTTTCTTT.

CDR3 sequence: CASSRAWNEQFF. The CDR3 nucleotides are TGTGCCAGCAGCCGCGCATGGAATGAGCAGTTCTTC. The J gene is TRBJ2-1, the V gene TRBV12-3 or TRBV12-4, with D hard to call. V dropped 6 bases and J dropped 7 bases, with 10 bases sitting between them. This CDR3 is built from 12 residues.

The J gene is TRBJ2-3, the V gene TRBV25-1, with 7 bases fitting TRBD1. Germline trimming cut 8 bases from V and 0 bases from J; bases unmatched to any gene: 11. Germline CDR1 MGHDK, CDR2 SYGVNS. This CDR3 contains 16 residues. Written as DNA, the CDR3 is TGTGCCAGCGAAGTCCCCGGGACAGCTAGCACAGATACGCAGTATTTT. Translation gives CASEVPGTASTDTQYF. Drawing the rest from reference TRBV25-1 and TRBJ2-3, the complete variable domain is EADIYQTPRYLVIGTGKKITLECSQTMGHDKMYWYQQDPGMELHLIHYSYGVNSTEKGDLSSESTVSRIRTEHFPLTLESARPSHTSQYLCASEVPGTASTDTQYFGPGTRLTVL.

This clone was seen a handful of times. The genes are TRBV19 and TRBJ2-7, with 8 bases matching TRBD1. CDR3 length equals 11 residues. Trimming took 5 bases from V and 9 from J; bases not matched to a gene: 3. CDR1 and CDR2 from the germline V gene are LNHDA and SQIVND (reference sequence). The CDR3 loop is CASSFGTGQYF. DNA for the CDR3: TGTGCCAGTAGTTTCGGGACAGGGCAGTACTTC.

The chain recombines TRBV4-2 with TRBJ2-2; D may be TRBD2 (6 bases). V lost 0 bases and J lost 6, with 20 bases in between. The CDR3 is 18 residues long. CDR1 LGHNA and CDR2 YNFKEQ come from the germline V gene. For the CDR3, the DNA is TGTGCCAGCAGCCAAGATCCGGAGGCGGGAACCCCAGCCGGGGAGCTGTTTTTT. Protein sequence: CASSQDPEAGTPAGELFF.

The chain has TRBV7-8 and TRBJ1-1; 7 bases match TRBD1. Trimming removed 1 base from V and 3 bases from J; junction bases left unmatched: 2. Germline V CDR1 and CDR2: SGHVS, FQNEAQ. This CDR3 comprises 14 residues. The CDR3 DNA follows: TGTGCCAGCAGCTTAGGAGGGGGCTACACTGAAGCTTTCTTT. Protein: CASSLGGGYTEAFF.

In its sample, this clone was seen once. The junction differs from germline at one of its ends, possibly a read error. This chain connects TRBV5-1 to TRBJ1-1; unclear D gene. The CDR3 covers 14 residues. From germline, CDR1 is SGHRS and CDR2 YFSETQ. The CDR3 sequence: CASSDTGENTEAFF. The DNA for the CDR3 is TGTGCCAGCAGCGACACCGGGGAGAACACTGAAGCTTTCTTT.

The CDR3 DNA follows: TGTGCCAGCAGCCTGACTGCCAACTATGGCTACACCTTC. As protein: CASSLTANYGYTF. The V gene is TRBV7-9, the J gene TRBJ1-2; D gene unclear. The CDR3 length is 13 residues. The germline V and J ends were trimmed by 5 bases and 2 bases, with 9 bases remaining between them. Per germline, CDR1 SEHNR and CDR2 FQNEAQ (reference sequence).